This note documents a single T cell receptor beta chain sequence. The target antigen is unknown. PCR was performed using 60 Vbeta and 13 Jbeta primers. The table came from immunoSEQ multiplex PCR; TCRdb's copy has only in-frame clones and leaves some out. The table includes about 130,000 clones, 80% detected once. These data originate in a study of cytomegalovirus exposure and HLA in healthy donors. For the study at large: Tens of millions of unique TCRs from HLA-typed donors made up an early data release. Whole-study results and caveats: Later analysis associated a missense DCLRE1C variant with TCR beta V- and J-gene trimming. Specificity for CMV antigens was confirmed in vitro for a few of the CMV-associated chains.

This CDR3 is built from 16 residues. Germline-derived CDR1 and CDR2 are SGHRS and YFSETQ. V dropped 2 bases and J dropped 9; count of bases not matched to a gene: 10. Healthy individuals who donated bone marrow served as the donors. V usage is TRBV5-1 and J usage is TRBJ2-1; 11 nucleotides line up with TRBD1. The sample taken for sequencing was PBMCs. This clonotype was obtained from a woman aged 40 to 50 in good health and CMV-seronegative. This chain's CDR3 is CASSFYGQGAKGEQFF. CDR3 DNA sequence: TGCGCCAGCAGCTTCTACGGACAGGGGGCTAAGGGTGAGCAGTTCTTC.